Given below is one T cell receptor beta chain in context. Its antigen is still unknown. This CDR3 spans 15 amino acids. Unmatched junction bases numbered 2, after V lost 1 base and J lost 2 bases. From germline, CDR1 is LGHNA and CDR2 YNFKEQ. This entry belongs to a study of graft-versus-host responses after intestinal transplantation. Study at large: Transplant recipients had multivisceral, liver-intestinal, or isolated intestinal grafts. Every recipient had anti-thymocyte globulin induction and around 3 years of tacrolimus plus steroids. Findings of the study overall: In patients with graft-donor T cell macrochimerism, allograft graft-versus-host to host-versus-graft clonal ratios were high. Detection of GvH clones occurred in recipient marrow, and some had their first appearance in ileum or blood.

Produced via immunoSEQ multiplex PCR; TCRdb's table is partial and in-frame only. The data contain tens of thousands of clones, approximately 90% of them singletons. This TCR came from a human patient who received an intestinal transplant, so some T cells may come from the graft donor. The J gene is TRBJ2-7, the V gene TRBV4-2, with 10 bases aligning to TRBD2. Sequenced here: PBMCs, sampled 98 days after intestinal transplantation. Here the CDR3 reads CASSQVLAGTYEQYF. CDR3 DNA sequence: TGTGCCAGCAGCCAAGTACTAGCGGGAACCTACGAGCAGTACTTC.